This T cell receptor beta chain was identified in a study of identical twins (TCRdb year 2016). Regarding the study in general: TCR alpha and beta repertoires from monozygotic twins, unrelated adults of various ages and cord blood were deep-sequenced to test whether fetal clonotypes persist. To rule out contamination, replicate twin experiments were performed at different times with different library preparation protocols.

This clonotype was detected only once. No cognate antigen has been identified for it. A single base separates this from a much larger clone, so it may be a read error. The V and J ends are trimmed by 6 bases and 3 bases, leaving 8 bases between them. The CDR3 contains 11 residues, cysteine and phenylalanine counted. Only the CDR3 region is kept as DNA, spanning 33 bases read in frame from base 1. From the germline V gene (reference sequence), CDR1 is DFQATT and CDR2 is SNEGSKA. What the research found in general, with its limitations: In monozygotic twins, recombination models systematically underestimated out-of-frame TCR alpha sharing, but the models matched the sharing seen between unrelated individuals. Because the same donors could not be followed over many years, the conclusions depended on cross-sectional statistical analysis. Fewer insertions were carried by abundant cord blood beta clonotypes, a similar but weaker trend appeared in young adult naive repertoires, and no such trend appeared in memory repertoires. Zero-insertion analyses could be partly confounded by invariant T cells such as MAIT and iNKT, though diverse VJ usage argued against such confounding for most clonotypes. Excess twin sharing in beta out-of-frame sequences was weaker because fewer shared sequences lowered the signal-to-noise ratio. Compared with coincidental sharing between unrelated individuals, out-of-frame TCR alpha sequences shared between twins had an excess of sequences with low generation probability.

Every donor in the study was a healthy Caucasian. The twin cohort comprised three pairs of female monozygotic twins, all aged roughly 18 to 30 years. RNA for TCR libraries was isolated from peripheral blood mononuclear cells. Preparation of the library involved 5' RACE. The sample was run on an Illumina HiSeq 2000. Template switching introduced a universal primer binding site; the final cDNA contained a unique molecular identifier, enabling accurate counting of TCR cDNA molecules. Specific primers in the conserved constant-segment region were used to synthesize first-strand cDNA for the TCR alpha and beta chains. To control for contamination, every cDNA library carried two barcodes: a SMART-Mk sample barcode plus Illumina barcodes. TruSeq adapter sequences along with Illumina sample barcodes were introduced in two successive PCR steps. The TCR alpha and beta cDNA libraries were sequenced on the Illumina HiSeq platform using custom primers. For the original study's pipeline: MiGEC was used to process raw reads and extract unique molecular identifiers, and MiXCR was used to find CDR3 positions. Recombination models were inferred per individual with the repgenHMM and IGoR tools using an EM algorithm. Shared clonotypes were analyzed with the tcR package in R, and sharing was normalized by the product of cloneset sizes. Out-of-frame nonproductive sequences were analyzed to study raw recombination free of thymic and clonal selection effects. The public reads were reprocessed in TCRdb via fastp at Q25 and MiXCR, keeping in-frame beta chains. When rows share a CDR3 protein, they turn into one entry using the most common DNA and genes. What appears here as the V and J calls and clone size reflects TCRdb's work, not the paper's. The sample table contains under 900,000 distinct CDR3 sequences; only one count was recorded for 9% to 15% of them. Roughly 1.6% of the sample comes from the top ten.

In addition, the sample was reused for a study of yellow fever vaccine responses in identical twins. The second source states: According to the authors, in identical twins the way T cells responded to vaccination appeared partly convergent and partly personalized. In identical twins, the study followed T cell clones that responded to the vaccine with precision.

Sequenced sample: PBMCs. The TCR was taken from a woman aged 18-29 years in good health. Recombination linked TRBV20-1 to TRBJ2-5, with the D gene call left open. The nucleotide sequence is TGCAGTGCCTCCTCAGAAGAGACCCAGTACTTC. This encodes CSASSEETQYF.